These 16 T cell receptor beta chains came from one sample sequenced in a study of T cell changes during pregnancy in multiple sclerosis. This table comes from immunoSEQ multiplex PCR, and its TCRdb copy is limited to in-frame clones, with some not included. The sample shows 95,000 to 100,000 clones, 92% of them seen only once. The sample was peripheral blood, taken after pregnancy. These receptors were collected from a female donor in good health, enrolled as a control in a pregnancy study.

V is TRBV4-1 and J is TRBJ2-1; the D gene is possibly TRBD1 (5 bases). Deletions cut 1 base from V and 4 bases from J, with 17 bases between. Germline values: CDR1 MGHRA, CDR2 YSYEKL. This CDR3 has 17 residues. The CDR3 DNA reads as TGCGCCAGCAGCCAAGCTGCAGATTACTCAGGGTACAATGAGCAGTTCTTC. Translating gives CASSQAADYSGYNEQFF.

V and J are TRBV11-2 and TRBJ2-2; 9 bases align to TRBD2. This CDR3 contains 16 residues. The V gene's germline CDR1 is SGHAT and CDR2 FQNNGV. The V gene end was trimmed by 4 bases and the J gene end by 5 bases; junction bases not matched to a gene: 8. DNA of the CDR3: TGTGCCAGCAGCTCCCTCGCGGGGGGGAAGACCGGGGAGCTGTTTTTT. Translated: CASSSLAGGKTGELFF.

This chain connects TRBV5-1 to TRBJ1-1; 8 positions agree with TRBD1. The junction had 5 bases not matched to a gene; V was cut back by 5 bases and J by 2 bases. The germline V gene has CDR1 SGHRS and CDR2 YFSETQ. The CDR3 sequence is 14 residues long. The CDR3 nucleotides are TGCGCCAGCAGAGGACAGGGACCAAACACTGAAGCTTTCTTT. This encodes CASRGQGPNTEAFF.

The chain carries TRBV7-6 and TRBJ2-7, with TRBD2 identical over 9 bases. The CDR3 covers 16 residues. Germline CDR1 is SGHVS and CDR2 is FNYEAQ. The junction had 9 bases not matched to a gene; V was cut back by 4 bases and J by 2 bases. CDR3 loop: CASSSASGDNPYEQYF. CDR3 nucleotide sequence: TGTGCCAGCAGCTCCGCTAGCGGGGACAACCCCTACGAGCAGTACTTC.

This CDR3 is CASSLVAGVSLYNEQFF. DNA of the CDR3: TGTGCCAGCAGCTTAGTTGCCGGGGTCAGCCTCTACAATGAGCAGTTCTTC. The rearrangement uses TRBV7-6 and TRBJ2-1, with D possibly TRBD2 on 5 matching bases. The CDR3 covers 17 residues. Per germline, CDR1 SGHVS and CDR2 FNYEAQ. V shed 1 base and J shed 3 bases, with 16 bases lying between them.

The chain employs TRBV5-1 and TRBJ1-1; TRBD1 aligns across 7 bases. The CDR3 consists of 12 residues. J lost 4 bases, V lost 6 bases, and 3 bases had no gene match. CDR1 and CDR2 from the germline V gene are SGHRS and YFSETQ. In DNA form, the CDR3 reads TGCGCCAGCAAACAGGGGTCCACTGAAGCTTTCTTT. Encoded protein: CASKQGSTEAFF.

J is TRBJ2-1 and V is TRBV28, with D possibly matching TRBD2 (5 bases). Trimming removed 6 bases from V and 4 bases from J, with 10 bases in between. Per the germline V gene, CDR1 is MDHEN and CDR2 is SYDVKM. This CDR3 contains 13 residues. The CDR3, as DNA: TGTGCCAGCAGGGAAGGGAGTTACAATGAGCAGTTCTTC. Its translation: CASREGSYNEQFF.

The chain recombines TRBV30 with TRBJ2-3; TRBD2 agrees at 9 bases. This CDR3 contains 15 residues. In germline, CDR1 is GTSNPN, CDR2 SVGIG (reference sequence). The V and J ends lost 1 base and 2 bases, in that order; junction bases with no gene match: 4. The CDR3: CAWSGLAGSTDTQYF. For the CDR3, the DNA is TGTGCCTGGAGTGGTCTAGCGGGGTCCACAGATACGCAGTATTTT. Combining the CDR3 with reference TRBV30 and TRBJ2-3 gives the whole variable domain SQTIHQWPATLVQPVGSPLSLECTVEGTSNPNLYWYRQAAGRGLQLLFYSVGIGQISSEVPQNLSASRPQDRQFILSSKKLLLSDSGFYLCAWSGLAGSTDTQYFGPGTRLTVL.

The chain combines TRBV19 with TRBJ2-1; a weak D match, TRBD1 (5 bases). CDR1 and CDR2 (germline): LNHDA, SQIVND (reference sequence). V gave up 4 bases and J gave up 3 bases, with 7 bases separating them. The CDR3 is made up of 13 amino acids. DNA for the CDR3: TGTGCCAGTAGTACCGACAGCTACAATGAGCAGTTCTTC. Translated: CASSTDSYNEQFF.

This CDR3 reads CASSYLNRDTDTQYF. Written as DNA, the CDR3 is TGTGCCAGCAGTTACTTGAACAGGGACACAGATACGCAGTATTTT. The V gene is TRBV6-6, the J gene TRBJ2-3; D possibly corresponds to TRBD1 (6 bases). Germline CDR1 is MNHNY and CDR2 is SVGAGI (reference sequence). The CDR3 extends over 15 amino acids. Trimming took 1 base from V and 2 from J, leaving 10 bases between them.

This chain connects TRBV11-2 to TRBJ2-5; no clear D. This CDR3 is 15 amino acids long. Germline CDR1 is SGHAT and CDR2 is FQNNGV. Trimming shortened V by 5 bases and J by 2 bases, and 15 bases separated the two germline ends. The DNA of the CDR3 is TGTGCCAGCAGCGATGGCAAGCGAGCACAAGAGACCCAGTACTTC. Translation gives CASSDGKRAQETQYF.

This clone was counted only a few times. This rearrangement joins TRBV7-6 to TRBJ2-7, with 7 bases identical to TRBD2. This CDR3 is 13 amino acids long. The V gene's germline CDR1 is SGHVS and CDR2 FNYEAQ. The junction had 3 bases not matched to a gene; V was cut back by 5 bases and J by 2 bases. CDR3 residues: CASSRTRTYEQYF. The CDR3 region has the DNA TGTGCCAGCAGCCGGACTAGGACCTACGAGCAGTACTTC.

This rearrangement joins TRBV6-6 to TRBJ2-7, with 11 bases identical to TRBD1. The J segment lost 4 bases and the V segment lost 6 bases, leaving 5 bases of the junction unmatched. This CDR3 has 14 amino acids. Looked up from germline, CDR1 is MNHNY and CDR2 is SVGAGI (reference sequence). The CDR3 loop is CASSPRDRGYEQYF. DNA for the CDR3: TGTGCCAGCAGCCCTAGGGACAGGGGGTACGAGCAGTACTTC.

The CDR3 spells CASSATSRSSYNEQFF. In DNA, the CDR3 is TGTGCCAGCAGTGCGACTAGCCGTAGCTCCTACAATGAGCAGTTCTTC. The chain uses TRBV6-1 and TRBJ2-1; 7 nucleotides match TRBD2. Germline loops: CDR1 MNHNS, CDR2 SASEGT. J lost 0 bases, V lost 4 bases, and 6 bases had no gene match. The CDR3 spans 16 residues.

The chain couples TRBV18 to TRBJ2-5; TRBD2 is a possible D gene (5 bases). Germline values: CDR1 KGHSH, CDR2 LQKENI. The CDR3 consists of 15 residues. Trimming shortened V by 2 bases and J by 5 bases, and 15 bases separated the two germline ends. The CDR3 region has the DNA TGTGCCAGCTCACCAGGGCCTCCTCGAGGGGAGACCCAGTACTTC. Amino acids: CASSPGPPRGETQYF.

The rearrangement uses TRBV7-3 and TRBJ1-2, with a weak D call TRBD1 (5 bases). Trimming cost V 2 bases and J 3 bases, with 10 bases left between them. The length of the CDR3 is 14 residues. The germline CDR1 and CDR2 sequences are SGHTA and FQGTGA. The CDR3 loop reads CASSLQGGDYGYTF. Here the CDR3 DNA reads TGTGCCAGCAGCTTACAGGGAGGAGACTATGGCTACACCTTC.